This T cell receptor beta chain originates from a study of T cell responses to AZD1222 COVID-19 vaccine. Findings of the study overall: Most donors were white British, females outnumbered males, and clonal diversity was possibly underestimated.

Germline V lookup: CDR1 LNHDA, CDR2 SQIVND (reference sequence). Trimming took 3 bases from V and 6 from J, leaving 15 bases between them. This CDR3 region has 15 residues. Using immunoSEQ multiplex PCR, the repertoire was profiled, and TCRdb retains in-frame clones only, with some absent. The data contain some 64,000 clones, around nine tenths of them singletons. To note about this clone: Its antigen remains unidentified.

This chain joins TRBV19 and TRBJ2-1, with unresolved D. The material sequenced was peripheral blood, taken 28 days after the second dose of the MenACWY control vaccine. The receptor was isolated from an adult who received the MenACWY meningococcal vaccine as a control. This chain's CDR3 is CASSIVWVSGNEQFF. The CDR3, as DNA: TGTGCCAGTAGTATCGTATGGGTATCCGGCAATGAGCAGTTCTTC. The full variable domain, with the rest looked up from reference TRBV19 and TRBJ2-1, is DGGITQSPKYLFRKEGQNVTLSCEQNLNHDAMYWYRQDPGQGLRLIYYSQIVNDFQKGDIAEGYSVSREKKESFPLTVTSAQKNPTAFYLCASSIVWVSGNEQFFGPGTRLTVL.